Sequencing of this TCR beta chain was carried out in a study of blood T cell repertoires in COVID-19. Original analysis: The authors estimated nucleated cell counts from reference gene primer amplification. The data were produced by immunoSEQ multiplex PCR, yet TCRdb's version contains in-frame clones alone and is incomplete. The V and J calls and clone size are taken from that table; D and trimming were inferred from the DNA. The sample includes tens of thousands of clones, about 75% of them seen just once. What was sequenced was peripheral blood. This TCR was sampled from a man older than 75 with active or convalescent COVID-19.

In DNA, the CDR3 is TGTGCCAGCAGCCAGGGAGCCGGGACAGCGAGTGAAAAACTGTTTTTT. Protein sequence: CASSQGAGTASEKLFF. The gene calls are TRBV3-1 (or the pseudogene TRBV3-2) and TRBJ1-4, with 7 bases lining up with TRBD1. CDR1 is LGHDT, CDR2 YNNKEL, per germline (reference sequence). J was trimmed by 7 bases and V by 3 bases; bases with no gene match: 11. The length of the CDR3 is 16 residues.